One sample yielded the 26 T cell receptor beta chains listed below, sequenced in a study of blood T cell repertoires in COVID-19. Sequencing was performed with immunoSEQ multiplex PCR; in TCRdb, only in-frame clones are kept and a portion is missing. Seen here are 250,000 to 350,000 clones, about 90% observed once, and the top ten hold about 2%. The sample taken for sequencing was peripheral blood. The receptors shown here come from a woman aged 50 to 60 who had recovered from COVID-19.

The chain links TRBV28 to TRBJ1-5; TRBD1 might be the D (6 bases). Trimming removed 3 bases from V and 0 bases from J, with 12 bases in between. Germline V lookup: CDR1 MDHEN, CDR2 SYDVKM. The CDR3 extends over 16 amino acids. Here the CDR3 reads CASSFLTGFSNQPQHF. The CDR3 nucleotides are TGTGCCAGCAGTTTTCTCACAGGGTTTAGCAATCAGCCCCAGCATTTT. The variable domain in full, with the rest retrieved from reference TRBV28 and TRBJ1-5, is DVKVTQSSRYLVKRTGEKVFLECVQDMDHENMFWYRQDPGLGLRLIYFSYDVKMKEKGDIPEGYSVSREKKERFSLILESASTNQTSMYLCASSFLTGFSNQPQHFGDGTRLSIL.

The rearrangement uses TRBV4-1 and TRBJ2-3; 11 nucleotides line up with TRBD2. The length of the CDR3 is 20 residues. Trimming removed 0 bases from V and 2 bases from J; junction bases left unmatched: 13. Germline V gene sequence: CDR1 MGHRA, CDR2 YSYEKL. This chain's CDR3 is CASSQDIPPRLAGITDTQYF. CDR3 DNA: TGCGCCAGCAGCCAAGATATCCCTCCCAGACTAGCGGGAATCACAGATACGCAGTATTTT.

The chain recombines TRBV6-6 with TRBJ2-1; D may be TRBD2 (6 bases). Germline V CDR1 and CDR2: MNHNY, SVGAGI (reference sequence). V was cut by 0 bases and J by 6 bases, with 12 bases left in between. The CDR3 is 15 amino acids. The CDR3, as DNA: TGTGCCAGCAGTTACTCGGCGGGAAGGGGCAATGAGCAGTTCTTC. As protein: CASSYSAGRGNEQFF.

This sequence joins TRBV5-1 and TRBJ1-1; no clear D gene. V lost 0 bases and J lost 4, with 4 bases in between. This CDR3 comprises 12 residues. Germline V lookup: CDR1 SGHRS, CDR2 YFSETQ. The CDR3 loop reads CASSLVGTEAFF. DNA for the CDR3: TGCGCCAGCAGCTTGGTCGGCACTGAAGCTTTCTTT.

The V call is TRBV28, the J call TRBJ2-7; 7 nucleotides match TRBD2. V dropped 6 bases and J dropped 5; count of bases not matched to a gene: 7. From germline, CDR1 is MDHEN and CDR2 SYDVKM. The CDR3 loop spans 13 amino acids. In nucleotides, the CDR3 is TGTGCCAGCAGGCTATTAGCGGGCCACGAGCAGTACTTC. Its protein is CASRLLAGHEQYF.

DNA of the CDR3: TGTGCCAGCAGACACGGACTAGCGGGAACCGGGGAGCTGTTTTTT. It is translated as CASRHGLAGTGELFF. The V gene is TRBV6-6, the J gene TRBJ2-2, with 12 positions matching TRBD2. The V segment lost 6 bases and the J segment 5 bases; nucleotides outside the gene matches: 4. The CDR3 covers 15 residues. CDR1 and CDR2 from the germline V gene are MNHNY and SVGAGI (reference sequence).

The chain recombines TRBV3-1 (or the pseudogene TRBV3-2) with TRBJ1-5, with D unresolved. This CDR3 has 12 residues. The germline gives CDR1 LGHDT, CDR2 YNNKEL (reference sequence). V lost 11 bases, J lost 0 bases, and 8 bases lay in between. Written as DNA, the CDR3 is TGTGCCTCCGGGAGTAGCAATCAGCCCCAGCATTTT. As protein: CASGSSNQPQHF.

This clone appeared a single time. V usage is TRBV10-1 and J usage is TRBJ1-2; 9 bases are shared with TRBD1. The CDR3 is 14 residues long. V lost 6 bases and J lost 5; bases outside the gene matches: 7. Germline V gene data show CDR1 as WNHNN and CDR2 as SYGVQD (reference sequence). CDR3 sequence: CASRPDRGGYGYTF. DNA of the CDR3: TGCGCCAGCAGGCCGGACAGGGGAGGGTATGGCTACACCTTC.

V is TRBV12-3 or TRBV12-4 and J is TRBJ1-1; D may be TRBD1 (5 bases). Trimming cost V 3 bases and J 7 bases, with 12 bases left between them. The CDR3 runs 13 residues. CDR3 DNA: TGTGCCAGCAGTTTTCGGGGGAGTGTTGAAGCTTTCTTT. This encodes CASSFRGSVEAFF.

The genes are TRBV4-1 and TRBJ1-2; 10 nucleotides agree with TRBD1. Trimming removed 4 bases from V and 4 bases from J; junction bases left unmatched: 12. The CDR3 covers 17 residues. Germline CDR1 is MGHRA and CDR2 is YSYEKL. CDR3 nucleotide sequence: TGCGCCAGCAGCCTCTGGGACAGGGGAATAGACCTCTATGGCTACACCTTC. This codes for CASSLWDRGIDLYGYTF.

The chain has TRBV30 and TRBJ1-5; TRBD1 matches at 9 bases. The junction had 8 bases not matched to a gene; V was cut back by 0 bases and J by 2 bases. CDR1 and CDR2 from the germline V gene are GTSNPN and SVGIG (reference sequence). This CDR3 contains 17 residues. In nucleotides, the CDR3 is TGTGCCTGGAGTGTAAGGACAGGGGTTATCGGCAATCAGCCCCAGCATTTT. Translated, it gives CAWSVRTGVIGNQPQHF. The full variable domain, with the rest looked up from reference TRBV30 and TRBJ1-5, is SQTIHQWPATLVQPVGSPLSLECTVEGTSNPNLYWYRQAAGRGLQLLFYSVGIGQISSEVPQNLSASRPQDRQFILSSKKLLLSDSGFYLCAWSVRTGVIGNQPQHFGDGTRLSIL.

The V and J genes are TRBV5-1 and TRBJ2-5; D is uncertain. Germline CDR1 is SGHRS and CDR2 is YFSETQ. V shed 4 bases and J shed 4 bases, with 11 bases lying between them. The CDR3 contains 13 residues. Here the CDR3 DNA reads TGCGCCAGCAGCGCACTGCCGGTAGAGACCCAGTACTTC. It specifies CASSALPVETQYF.

This clone was observed a single time. CDR3: CASSPSQGRTEKLFF. DNA for the CDR3: TGTGCCAGCAGTCCCTCACAGGGAAGGACTGAAAAACTGTTTTTT. The rearrangement links TRBV6-5 to TRBJ1-4; possible D gene TRBD1, 6 bases. The CDR3 runs to 15 residues. Germline-derived CDR1 and CDR2 are MNHEY and SVGAGI. Trimming took 5 bases from V and 7 from J, leaving 17 bases between them.

The rearrangement joins TRBV3-1 (or the pseudogene TRBV3-2) to TRBJ2-5; no definite D call. V lost 1 base to trimming and J lost 1 base, with 4 bases between them. Germline V CDR1 and CDR2: LGHDT, YNNKEL (reference sequence). The CDR3 length is 13 residues. CDR3 nucleotide sequence: TGTGCCAGCAGCCAAGCCCTCCAAGAGACCCAGTACTTC. Residues: CASSQALQETQYF.

V gene TRBV4-1 combines with J gene TRBJ2-5, with D perhaps TRBD2 (6 bases). Germline lookup yields CDR1 MGHRA and CDR2 YSYEKL. CDR3 length equals 14 residues. V lost 6 bases, J lost 5 bases, and 16 bases lay in between. Written as DNA, the CDR3 is TGCGCCAGCAGGGGGACTTCTCGGGAGGAGACCCAGTACTTC. Encoded protein: CASRGTSREETQYF.

The rearrangement joins TRBV10-3 to TRBJ1-6, with 8 bases identical to TRBD1. This CDR3 contains 14 residues. V dropped 5 bases and J dropped 8; count of bases not matched to a gene: 5. CDR1 and CDR2 (germline): ENHRY, SYGVKD. The CDR3 protein is CAISFGQGDSPLHF. The CDR3 coding sequence is TGTGCCATCAGTTTCGGACAGGGAGATTCACCCCTCCACTTT.

This clone was seen only once. The V call is TRBV4-2, the J call TRBJ2-7, with D possibly matching TRBD2 (7 bases). The CDR3 length is 14 residues. V was shortened by 0 bases and J by 9 bases, with 15 bases between the two germline ends. Germline CDR1 LGHNA, CDR2 YNFKEQ. The DNA for the CDR3 is TGTGCCAGCAGCCAAGATTCGGCGGGGGCTCGGCAGTACTTC. The encoded protein is CASSQDSAGARQYF.

This sequence joins TRBV7-3 and TRBJ1-1; D remains ambiguous. The CDR3 contains 13 residues. V gave up 5 bases and J gave up 1 base, with 8 bases separating them. Germline CDR1 SGHTA, CDR2 FQGTGA. The chain's CDR3 is CASSAGGNTEAFF. CDR3 DNA: TGTGCCAGCAGCGCGGGTGGGAACACTGAAGCTTTCTTT.

This chain links TRBV5-1 with TRBJ2-7; 9 bases are shared with TRBD1. CDR1 and CDR2 (germline): SGHRS, YFSETQ. This CDR3 spans 15 amino acids. V was clipped by 4 bases and J by 5 bases; unmatched bases: 10. CDR3 protein: CASSGAGTGSNEQYF. DNA of the CDR3: TGCGCCAGCAGCGGTGCCGGGACAGGGTCCAACGAGCAGTACTTC.

V and J are TRBV10-3 and TRBJ2-7; 10 bases are shared with TRBD1. Germline CDR1 ENHRY, CDR2 SYGVKD. The CDR3 sequence is 13 residues long. Germline trimming cut 8 bases from V and 1 base from J; bases unmatched to any gene: 2. CDR3 amino acids: CAIGGQGSYEQYF. In DNA, the CDR3 is TGTGCCATCGGGGGACAGGGGTCCTACGAGCAGTACTTC.

V and J are TRBV12-5 and TRBJ2-7; 9 nucleotides match TRBD1. Germline lookup yields CDR1 LGHNT and CDR2 FRNRAP. This CDR3 has 12 amino acids. DNA of the CDR3: TGTGCCCGGGGGGACAGGGCCGACGAGCAGTACTTC. It specifies CARGDRADEQYF.

The chain combines TRBV19 with TRBJ1-5; D gene ambiguous. V lost 5 bases and J 5 bases, leaving 7 bases between the germline ends. Germline V lookup: CDR1 LNHDA, CDR2 SQIVND (reference sequence). The length of the CDR3 is 12 residues. The CDR3 spells CASSLLDQPQHF. As DNA, the CDR3 is TGTGCCAGTAGTCTATTAGATCAGCCCCAGCATTTT.

This chain joins TRBV24-1 and TRBJ1-2, with D unclear. Trimming shortened V by 4 bases and J by 6 bases, and 11 bases separated the two germline ends. Germline CDR1 and CDR2: KGHDR and SFDVKD. This CDR3 is built from 13 residues. CDR3 sequence: CATSEWADNGYTF. For the CDR3, the DNA is TGTGCCACCAGTGAATGGGCAGACAATGGCTACACCTTC.

V usage is TRBV9 and J usage is TRBJ1-1; perhaps TRBD1 as D (5 bases). This CDR3 spans 14 amino acids. CDR1 SGDLS and CDR2 YYNGEE come from the germline V gene. With 0 bases removed from V and 6 bases from J, the gap between germline ends came to 12 bases. Here the CDR3 reads CASSVAPTGAEAFF. The CDR3 DNA reads TGTGCCAGCAGCGTAGCCCCTACGGGGGCTGAAGCTTTCTTT.

This chain uses TRBV19 with TRBJ2-3; D uncertain. Trimming stripped 6 bases from V and 6 bases from J, with 7 bases between. The CDR3 length is 11 residues. Germline lookup yields CDR1 LNHDA and CDR2 SQIVND (reference sequence). The CDR3 nucleotides read TGTGCCAGTAGCATGCGGGATACGCAGTATTTT. This codes for CASSMRDTQYF.

The chain recombines TRBV5-1 with TRBJ2-4, with TRBD1 identical over 8 bases. The CDR3 totals 14 residues. The trim removed 3 bases at V and 11 bases at J, leaving 10 bases unmatched. Per germline, CDR1 SGHRS and CDR2 YFSETQ. The DNA for the CDR3 is TGCGCCAGCAGCTCGACAGGGGTGGGGAACGTTCAGTACTTC. Its protein product is CASSSTGVGNVQYF.